This TCR beta chain came from a study of shared clonotypes between healthy human individuals. Points from the study as a whole: Non-shared clonotypes displayed generation probabilities falling below those of clonotypes present in all four donors. Around 5% was the fraction of naive CD4 clonotypes found shared across four donors. It was anticipated that sequencing depth would influence how many clonotypes donors shared.

The table came from immunoSEQ multiplex PCR; TCRdb's copy has only in-frame clones and leaves some out. This table has approximately 320,000 clones, around 90% appearing once. Turning to this clone: What it binds is unknown.

Sample: memory CD8+ T cells sorted from blood. Subset in this sample: CD45RO+ cells pooled with CCR7-negative TemRA cells. This sequence was found in a man younger than 30 in good health.

CDR3 protein: CASSDSREETQYF. CDR3 nucleotides: TGCGCCAGCAGCGACAGTCGGGAGGAGACCCAGTACTTC. The chain combines TRBV10-1 with TRBJ2-5, with D tentatively TRBD2 (6 bases). There are 13 residues in the CDR3. Germline CDR1 reads WNHNN; CDR2 reads SYGVQD (reference sequence). V lost 6 bases and J 5 bases, leaving 13 bases between the germline ends.